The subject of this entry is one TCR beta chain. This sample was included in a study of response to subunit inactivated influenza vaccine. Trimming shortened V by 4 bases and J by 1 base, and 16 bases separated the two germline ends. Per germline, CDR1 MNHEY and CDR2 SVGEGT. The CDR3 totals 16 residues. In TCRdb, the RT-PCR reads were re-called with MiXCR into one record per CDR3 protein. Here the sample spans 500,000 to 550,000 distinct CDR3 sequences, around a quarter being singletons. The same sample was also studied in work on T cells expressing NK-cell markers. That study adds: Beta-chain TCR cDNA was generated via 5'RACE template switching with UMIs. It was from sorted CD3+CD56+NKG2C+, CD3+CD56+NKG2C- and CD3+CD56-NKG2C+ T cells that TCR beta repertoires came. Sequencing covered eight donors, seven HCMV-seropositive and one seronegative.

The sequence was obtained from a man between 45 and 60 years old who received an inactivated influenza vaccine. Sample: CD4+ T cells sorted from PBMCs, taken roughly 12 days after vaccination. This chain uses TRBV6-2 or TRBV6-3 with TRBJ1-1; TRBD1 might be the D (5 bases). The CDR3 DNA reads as TGTGCCAGCAGTTCCCCAGTCCCAGGGAAGAACACTGAAGCTTTCTTT. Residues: CASSSPVPGKNTEAFF.